This T cell receptor beta chain was captured in a study of beta chain features in type 1 diabetes. Study context: Patients were similar to healthy donors in age and gender (as well as in cell yields). There were around 100,000,000 sorted cells examined across all samples.

This clone is labeled medium-sized. Sorting with CD45RO/CCR7/CD25/CD127/CD95/CD27 yielded naive, central memory, regulatory and stem-like memory CD4+ cells. The CDR3 has 15 residues. V shed 7 bases and J shed 6 bases, with 16 bases lying between them. Germline CDR1 is LNHDA and CDR2 is SQIVND (reference sequence). Reverse transcription of all isolated RNA meant that expressed TCRB transcripts were sequenced. About 4 million reads was the average for naive, central memory and regulatory T cell samples. Produced via immunoSEQ multiplex PCR; TCRdb's table is partial and in-frame only. Of some 150,000 clones detected, roughly 9.7% appear once; the ten largest clones hold 0.65%.

This chain uses TRBV19 with TRBJ1-6, with D hard to call. The receptor was derived from a woman between 35 and 50 years old in good health. Sequenced material: central memory CD4+ T cells from blood. The CDR3 spells CASTLRGFGNSPLHF. CDR3 nucleotides: TGTGCCAGTACCCTGAGAGGGTTTGGTAATTCACCCCTCCACTTT. Full variable domain (rest looked up from reference TRBV19 and TRBJ1-6): DGGITQSPKYLFRKEGQNVTLSCEQNLNHDAMYWYRQDPGQGLRLIYYSQIVNDFQKGDIAEGYSVSREKKESFPLTVTSAQKNPTAFYLCASTLRGFGNSPLHFGNGTRLTVT.